This entry lists 15 T cell receptor beta chains sequenced from one sample in a study of blood T cell repertoires in COVID-19. Using immunoSEQ multiplex PCR, the repertoire was profiled, and TCRdb retains in-frame clones only, with some absent. Counted here are 130,000 to 150,000 clones, roughly 84% occurring once; the ten biggest clones make up 5.8%. The sequenced sample was PBMCs or T cells enriched from blood (not recorded which). The receptors shown here come from a woman aged 45 to 65 who had been exposed to COVID-19.

The chain has TRBV19 and TRBJ2-7; 8 nucleotides line up with TRBD1. This CDR3 region has 14 residues. Per the germline V gene, CDR1 is LNHDA and CDR2 is SQIVND (reference sequence). The ends lost 9 bases at V and 0 bases at J; junction bases unmatched: 7. CDR3 DNA: TGTGCCAGCAGCAGGGGGCTCCTCTCCTACGAGCAGTACTTC. Its protein is CASSRGLLSYEQYF.

This rearrangement joins TRBV7-2 to TRBJ1-6; 7 nucleotides line up with TRBD1. This CDR3 spans 15 amino acids. The germline V gene has CDR1 SGHTA and CDR2 FQGNSA. Trimming at V came to 5 bases and at J to 7 bases, leaving 8 bases not matched to a gene. CDR3 coding DNA: TGTGCCAGCAGCCATTCCCGGGACAGAAATTCACCCCTCCACTTT. Its protein is CASSHSRDRNSPLHF. Drawing the rest from reference TRBV7-2 and TRBJ1-6, the complete variable domain is GAGVSQSPSNKVTEKGKDVELRCDPISGHTALYWYRQSLGQGLEFLIYFQGNSAPDKSGLPSDRFSAERTGGSVSTLTIQRTQQEDSAVYLCASSHSRDRNSPLHFGNGTRLTVT.

V and J are TRBV7-2 and TRBJ2-2; D possibly corresponds to TRBD1 (5 bases). Trimming cost V 5 bases and J 1 base, with 8 bases left between them. Germline CDR1 and CDR2: SGHTA and FQGNSA. The CDR3 extends over 14 amino acids. CDR3 DNA: TGTGCCAGCAGCCTTACAGGGAACACCGGGGAGCTGTTTTTT. It encodes CASSLTGNTGELFF.

The CDR3 spells CASSPRRTDTQYF. CDR3 in DNA: TGTGCCAGCAGCCCCCGGAGGACAGATACGCAGTATTTT. The chain is built from TRBV7-2 and TRBJ2-3; D is possibly TRBD2 (5 bases). From germline, CDR1 is SGHTA and CDR2 FQGNSA. Deletions cut 5 bases from V and 3 bases from J, with 9 bases between. The CDR3 runs 13 residues.

The chain recombines TRBV19 with TRBJ2-1; TRBD1 is a possible D gene (5 bases). Trimming took off 3 bases at V and 4 bases at J, with 13 bases between the two ends. Germline V gives CDR1 LNHDA, CDR2 SQIVND (reference sequence). This CDR3 is built from 15 residues. CDR3 nucleotide sequence: TGTGCCAGTAGTATTCCAACTCAGGGATACAATGAGCAGTTCTTC. The encoded protein is CASSIPTQGYNEQFF.

The CDR3 nucleotides read TGTGCCAGCAGTGACCGAACAGAAAGTCCGGAAAAACTGTTTTTT. As protein: CASSDRTESPEKLFF. J is TRBJ1-4 and V is TRBV25-1; no definite D call. The V and J ends lost 3 bases and 8 bases respectively, with 16 bases between them. This CDR3 spans 15 amino acids. Germline V gene lookup returns CDR1 MGHDK and CDR2 SYGVNS.

This clone was observed a single time. CDR3 coding DNA: TGTGCCAGCGGACAGTTCACCGGGGAGCTGTTTTTT. Amino acids: CASGQFTGELFF. V usage is TRBV2 and J usage is TRBJ2-2; D perhaps matches TRBD1 (6 bases). The CDR3 has 12 residues. V was clipped by 8 bases and J by 4 bases, with 8 bases between them. The germline V gene encodes CDR1 SNHLY and CDR2 FYNNEI. Full variable domain (remainder filled in from reference TRBV2 and TRBJ2-2): EPEVTQTPSHQVTQMGQEVILRCVPISNHLYFYWYRQILGQKVEFLVSFYNNEISEKSEIFDDQFSVERPDGSNFTLKIRSTKLEDSAMYFCASGQFTGELFFGEGSRLTVL.

This chain connects TRBV7-2 to TRBJ2-7, with TRBD2 as a possible D gene (6 bases). The CDR3 spans 15 residues. Trimming left V 5 bases short and J 7 bases short, with 21 bases between. Germline V gene lookup returns CDR1 SGHTA and CDR2 FQGNSA. The CDR3 loop is CASSPGNGRTGEQYF. CDR3 nucleotide sequence: TGTGCCAGCAGCCCCGGGAACGGGAGAACGGGGGAGCAGTACTTC.

This rearrangement joins TRBV3-1 (or the pseudogene TRBV3-2) to TRBJ2-3; 7 nucleotides line up with TRBD2. The germline CDR1 and CDR2 sequences are LGHDT and YNNKEL (reference sequence). V shed 1 base, J shed 1 base, and the junction held 2 bases outside the gene matches. CDR3 length: 15 residues. CDR3 residues: CASSQVTSGTDTQYF. The DNA for the CDR3 is TGTGCCAGCAGCCAAGTAACTAGCGGCACAGATACGCAGTATTTT.

This rearrangement joins TRBV12-3 or TRBV12-4 to TRBJ2-7; TRBD2 agrees at 8 bases. This CDR3 is 13 amino acids long. Unmatched junction bases numbered 10, after V lost 6 bases and J lost 9 bases. The CDR3 sequence is CASSSGLGLWQYF. Here the CDR3 DNA reads TGTGCCAGCAGCTCGGGACTAGGTTTGTGGCAGTACTTC.

This chain joins TRBV19 and TRBJ1-2; weak D call: TRBD1 (6 bases). CDR1 LNHDA and CDR2 SQIVND come from the germline V gene (reference sequence). Trimming took off 8 bases at V and 4 bases at J, with 11 bases between the two ends. This CDR3 comprises 12 residues. DNA for the CDR3: TGTGCCAGTTACAGGGTTGGCTATGGCTACACCTTC. Amino acids: CASYRVGYGYTF.

This sequence joins TRBV29-1 and TRBJ1-4; possible D gene TRBD1, 6 bases. This CDR3 is built from 12 residues. Germline lookup yields CDR1 SQVTM and CDR2 ANQGSEA. V lost 4 bases and J lost 8, with 11 bases in between. The CDR3, as DNA: TGCAGCGTTGCACAGGGACGGGAAAAACTGTTTTTT. This encodes CSVAQGREKLFF.

The genes are TRBV7-2 and TRBJ2-1, with a possible D match to TRBD2 (6 bases). The CDR3 sequence is 15 residues long. Trimming shortened V by 5 bases and J by 2 bases, and 13 bases separated the two germline ends. Germline V CDR1 and CDR2: SGHTA, FQGNSA. In DNA form, the CDR3 reads TGTGCCAGCAGCCGGGGGACCCCCCCCTACAATGAGCAGTTCTTC. This translates into CASSRGTPPYNEQFF.

The chain joins TRBV21-1 to TRBJ1-5; the D call TRBD1 from the table was never checked on the DNA. TRBV21-1 is assigned pseudogene status. CDR3 length: 17 amino acids. The CDR3 DNA follows: TGTGCCAGCAGCAAAGGCGGGGGGACAGGGCACAATCAGCCCCAGCATTTT. It encodes CASSKGGGTGHNQPQHF.

A word on this clone: The same CDR3 is also encoded by other DNA sequences in this sample. This chain links TRBV24-1 with TRBJ1-5; weak D call: TRBD1 (6 bases). This CDR3 has 16 residues. V was clipped by 10 bases and J by 6 bases, with 24 bases between them. Looked up from germline, CDR1 is KGHDR and CDR2 is SFDVKD. The CDR3 region has the DNA TGTGCCACTGGCTCCTGGGACACCCTTGGGAGTCAGCCCCAGCATTTT. The encoded protein is CATGSWDTLGSQPQHF.